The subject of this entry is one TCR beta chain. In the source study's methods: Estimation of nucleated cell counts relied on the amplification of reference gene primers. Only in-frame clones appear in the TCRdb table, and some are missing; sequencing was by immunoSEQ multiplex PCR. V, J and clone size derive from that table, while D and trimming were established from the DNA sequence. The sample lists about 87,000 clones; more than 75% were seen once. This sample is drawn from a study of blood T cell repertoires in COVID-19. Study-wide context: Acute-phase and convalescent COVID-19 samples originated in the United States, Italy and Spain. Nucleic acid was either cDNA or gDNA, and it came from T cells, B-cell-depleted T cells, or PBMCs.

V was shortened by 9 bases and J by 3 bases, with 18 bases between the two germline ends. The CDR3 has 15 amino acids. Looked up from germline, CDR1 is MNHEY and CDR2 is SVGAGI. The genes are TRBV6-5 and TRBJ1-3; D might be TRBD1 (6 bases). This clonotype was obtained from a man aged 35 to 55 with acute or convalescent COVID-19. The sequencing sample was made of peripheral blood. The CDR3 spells CASTPPGTLGNTIYF. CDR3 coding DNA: TGTGCCAGTACCCCACCCGGGACACTTGGAAACACCATATATTTT.